The 30 T cell receptor beta chains below were found in one sample sequenced in a study of CXCR3-negative and CXCR3-positive naive CD8 T cells. The libraries of TRB cDNA were prepared using 5' RACE with UMI labels. TCRdb reprocessed the 5' RACE reads; each CDR3 protein has one entry and no DNA is given. The table for this sample gives under 60,000 distinct CDR3 sequences. These receptors are not linked to any known antigen. Overall study findings and caveats: For CXCR3-positive naive cells, TRB CDR3s were more hydrophobic than those of CXCR3-negative naive cells.

Source material: naive CXCR3+ CD8+ T cells from blood. This sample's subset: CD45RO-CCR7+CD27+CD95- naive CD8+ T cells expressing CXCR3 (TNR3+). The receptors were sampled from a human donor in good health. Some clones in this sample may be carry-over from other donors' samples.

V gene TRBV15 combines with J gene TRBJ2-1; checking the TCRdb D call of TRBD2 is not possible without DNA. Germline CDR1 and CDR2: LNHNV and YYDKDF (reference sequence). This CDR3 has 17 residues. The CDR3 loop is CATSRGWRETHLYEQFF.

The gene calls are TRBV6-4 and TRBJ2-2; absent DNA, TCRdb's TRBD2 call cannot be checked. This CDR3 has 14 residues. Germline V gene data show CDR1 as MRHNA and CDR2 as SNTAGT. CDR3 amino acids: CASSGTANTGELFF.

The chain links TRBV28 to TRBJ1-2; the D call from TCRdb, TRBD1, cannot be confirmed without DNA. The CDR3 consists of 15 residues. In germline, CDR1 is MDHEN, CDR2 SYDVKM. CDR3 in amino acids: CASSLQGLRSYGYTF.

This chain uses TRBV11-1 with TRBJ2-1; TCRdb calls TRBD2, which cannot be checked without DNA. This CDR3 has 15 residues. The V gene's germline CDR1 is SGHAT and CDR2 FQDESV (reference sequence). Here the CDR3 reads CASSWGASGTNEQFF.

The CDR3 sequence: CASSIFSGGSYEQYF. The V and J genes are TRBV11-2 and TRBJ2-7; absent DNA, TCRdb's TRBD2 call cannot be checked. The germline CDR1 and CDR2 sequences are SGHAT and FQNNGV. The CDR3 length is 15 residues.

The CDR3 loop reads CASSGQLSSYEQYF. The chain couples TRBV7-9 to TRBJ2-7; TCRdb reports TRBD1, a call that lacks DNA to check it against. Per germline, CDR1 SEHNR and CDR2 FQNEAQ (reference sequence). The CDR3 spans 14 residues.

The chain uses TRBV29-1 and TRBJ2-1; without DNA, the TCRdb call of TRBD1 cannot be checked. CDR1 SQVTM and CDR2 ANQGSEA come from the germline V gene. The CDR3 length is 13 residues. CDR3: CSVRDLGGNEQFF.

The chain couples TRBV7-6 to TRBJ2-2; TCRdb returns TRBD1, unconfirmable since there is no DNA. CDR1 SGHVS and CDR2 FNYEAQ come from the germline V gene. The CDR3 contains 15 residues. This CDR3 is CASSQGQVYTGELFF.

This chain connects TRBV6-2 or TRBV6-3 to TRBJ2-1. CDR1 and CDR2 from the germline V gene are MNHEY and SVGEGT. This CDR3 contains 11 residues. CDR3 loop: CASSLWNEQFF.

The chain joins TRBV11-2 to TRBJ2-5; TCRdb lists TRBD2, though no DNA is available to test this call. Germline lookup yields CDR1 SGHAT and CDR2 FQNNGV. The CDR3 runs to 15 residues. CDR3 loop: CASSTSRMEEETQYF.

The chain is built from TRBV12-3 or TRBV12-4 and TRBJ1-1. The CDR3 is made up of 12 amino acids. The CDR3 sequence: CASSLSLTEAFF.

The V gene is TRBV12-3 or TRBV12-4, the J gene TRBJ1-1. The CDR3 is made up of 11 amino acids. The CDR3 here is CASSDPHGAFF.

V usage is TRBV7-3 and J usage is TRBJ1-1; with no DNA, the TCRdb D assignment of TRBD1 cannot be verified. Germline V gives CDR1 SGHTA, CDR2 FQGTGA. There are 15 residues in the CDR3. CDR3 sequence: CASSSTGYGNTEAFF.

The CDR3 protein is CASTTLAGASYNEQFF. The rearrangement joins TRBV11-2 to TRBJ2-1; no DNA is available, so the TRBD2 call from TCRdb remains unchecked. Germline V gene lookup returns CDR1 SGHAT and CDR2 FQNNGV. The length of the CDR3 is 16 residues.

This sequence joins TRBV24-1 and TRBJ2-7; TCRdb proposes TRBD1, but this gene call is untestable without DNA. Per germline, CDR1 KGHDR and CDR2 SFDVKD. This CDR3 has 15 residues. This CDR3 reads CATSFGQGASYEQYF.

The rearrangement uses TRBV7-3 and TRBJ2-2; lacking DNA, the TRBD1 call made by TCRdb goes unchecked. CDR1 and CDR2 (germline): SGHTA, FQGTGA. The CDR3 contains 14 residues. CDR3 region: CASSGQGYTGELFF.

This rearrangement joins TRBV29-1 to TRBJ1-3; the TRBD1 assignment by TCRdb is unverifiable without DNA. CDR3 length equals 18 residues. Looked up from germline, CDR1 is SQVTM and CDR2 is ANQGSEA. This chain's CDR3 is CSVEDAGAETGVRNTIYF.

This chain connects TRBV20-1 to TRBJ2-3; TCRdb reports TRBD1, a call that lacks DNA to check it against. CDR1 DFQATT and CDR2 SNEGSKA come from the germline V gene (reference sequence). The CDR3 runs to 19 residues. The CDR3 spells CSARGRVVAGRFSTDTQYF.

The chain uses TRBV5-1 and TRBJ2-7. Per germline, CDR1 SGHRS and CDR2 YFSETQ. The CDR3 runs 15 residues. The CDR3 here is CASRDLNTGSDEQYF.

This chain's CDR3 is CASSPVGLGRTEQFF. This chain uses TRBV7-2 with TRBJ2-1. Germline CDR1 is SGHTA and CDR2 is FQGNSA. The CDR3 sequence is 15 residues long.

The chain is built from TRBV7-9 and TRBJ2-1; the D call of TRBD2 rests on TCRdb alone, since no DNA is present to check it. CDR1 is SEHNR and CDR2 is FQNEAQ in the germline V gene (reference sequence). The CDR3 contains 15 residues. This CDR3 is CASSPAMTIYNEQFF.

V gene TRBV7-9 combines with J gene TRBJ2-5; TCRdb names TRBD2, which stays unverified in the absence of DNA. The germline V gene encodes CDR1 SEHNR and CDR2 FQNEAQ (reference sequence). The length of the CDR3 is 13 residues. CDR3 amino acids: CASSVRDYETQYF.

The V gene is TRBV7-8, the J gene TRBJ2-6; TCRdb reports TRBD1, a call that lacks DNA to check it against. The CDR3 is 15 amino acids. CDR1 and CDR2 (germline): SGHVS, FQNEAQ. The CDR3 loop is CASIPGSLGANVLTF.

The rearrangement joins TRBV6-6 to TRBJ2-5; absent DNA, TCRdb's TRBD1 call cannot be checked. The germline V gene encodes CDR1 MNHNY and CDR2 SVGAGI (reference sequence). CDR3 length equals 11 residues. CDR3 loop: CANSFTGTEYF.

V and J are TRBV7-8 and TRBJ2-5; no DNA is available, so the TRBD2 call from TCRdb remains unchecked. From germline, CDR1 is SGHVS and CDR2 FQNEAQ. CDR3 length equals 16 residues. CDR3 loop: CASSPPRRGGKETQYF.

The chain uses TRBV6-5 and TRBJ2-2; TCRdb designates TRBD1, a call that cannot be tested without DNA. There are 15 residues in the CDR3. Per germline, CDR1 MNHEY and CDR2 SVGAGI. The CDR3 protein is CASSYTPDRAGELFF.

This chain joins TRBV4-3 and TRBJ2-3; checking the TCRdb D call of TRBD2 is not possible without DNA. The CDR3 spans 15 residues. Germline V gene data show CDR1 as LGHNA and CDR2 as YSLEER. The CDR3 reads CASSLGLAGTDTQYF.

The chain joins TRBV14 to TRBJ2-7. CDR3 size: 15 residues. The germline V gene has CDR1 SGHDN and CDR2 FVKESK. CDR3 protein: CASSLMDRSFYEQYF.

CDR3 sequence reads: CASRPQGGGLPQHF. This sequence joins TRBV27 and TRBJ1-5; TCRdb proposes TRBD1, but this gene call is untestable without DNA. There are 14 residues in the CDR3. CDR1 and CDR2 (germline): MNHEY, SMNVEV (reference sequence).

The V call is TRBV19, the J call TRBJ1-1. The CDR3 runs 13 residues. The V gene's germline CDR1 is LNHDA and CDR2 SQIVND (reference sequence). The CDR3 sequence: CASSPWGGAEAFF. Filled out from reference TRBV19 and TRBJ1-1, the complete variable domain reads DGGITQSPKYLFRKEGQNVTLSCEQNLNHDAMYWYRQDPGQGLRLIYYSQIVNDFQKGDIAEGYSVSREKKESFPLTVTSAQKNPTAFYLCASSPWGGAEAFFGQGTRLTVV.